This T cell receptor beta chain is drawn from a study of T-cell reconstitution after alpha-beta-depleted transplantation in children. Unique molecular identifiers were used to barcode this TCRbeta library. TCRdb re-derived calls from the PCR reads in MiXCR, one entry per CDR3 protein. The sample lists hundreds of thousands of distinct CDR3 sequences; about 17% were seen once. This CDR3 has 16 residues. The V gene end was trimmed by 4 bases and the J gene end by 4 bases; junction bases not matched to a gene: 3. Germline CDR1 reads SGHTA; CDR2 reads FQGNSA. The V call is TRBV7-2, the J call TRBJ2-2; 13 bases are a match to TRBD2. This receptor was identified in a human donor who donated a stem cell graft to a child with acute lymphoblastic leukemia. The source was PBMCs from the stem cell graft donor, collected from the stem cell graft. The CDR3 DNA follows: TGTGCCAGCAGCTGGACTAGCGGGAGAATCACCGGGGAGCTGTTTTTT. It translates to CASSWTSGRITGELFF.